A single T cell receptor (beta chain) is shown here with its context. This clone's antigen is unknown. It has no much larger one-base neighbor in the sample; base qualities were not kept. The CDR3 starts with the cysteine, ends with the phenylalanine, and has 14 residues. The read is trimmed to its CDR3 DNA, 42 bases read in frame from base 1. The V end loses 5 bases and the J end loses 3 bases, and a stretch of 14 bases separates them. Per the germline V gene, SGHTA is the CDR1 and FQGNSA is the CDR2. Library preparation used RT-PCR. Sequencing relied on an Illumina HiSeq 2500. In TCRdb, the public reads were trimmed at Q25 with fastp and aligned with MiXCR, with productive beta chains retained. For every CDR3 protein sequence, its rows merge into one entry that carries the most common genes and DNA. The sample records roughly 700,000 distinct CDR3 sequences, more than 15% of which are singletons. The biggest ten clones account for roughly 11% of the sample.

The data originate from a study of response to subunit inactivated influenza vaccine (dated by TCRdb to the late 2010s). In the study overall: Deep quantitative T cell receptor repertoire profiling was used in the study to track responses to a trivalent subunit inactivated influenza vaccine.

General conclusions and limits of the study: The authors suggested that each seasonal influenza vaccination may recruit only a limited number of new T cells.

The material sequenced was PBMCs from blood, taken 11 to 12 days after vaccination. The sequence was collected from a man aged 50 to 59 who received an inactivated influenza vaccine. Donor details come from another sample of the same person, matched by shared clones. The rearrangement joined TRBV7-2 to TRBJ2-7; the D gene is perhaps TRBD1 or TRBD2, each of them matching over 6 bases. CDR3 loop: CASSEGGQGYEQYF. The DNA reads TGTGCCAGCAGCGAGGGGGGACAAGGCTACGAGCAGTACTTC.